This T cell receptor (beta chain) is from a study of T cell repertoires in aging, cancer and after chemotherapy. Amplification of TCR beta used genomic DNA extracted from peripheral blood. A mixed TRB-A/B primer pool amplified rearranged TRB by multiplex touch-down PCR. TCRdb called the multiplex PCR reads again in MiXCR, with one record for every CDR3 protein. Among under 7,000 distinct CDR3 sequences listed, around a third were seen once. CDR3 size: 17 residues. Germline V gene data show CDR1 as MNHNY and CDR2 as SVGAGI (reference sequence). Trimming pared 2 bases from V and 0 bases from J, leaving 14 bases between. This clonotype was counted only a few times.

This receptor was identified in a human donor with a blood cancer. The sample consisted of blood. The chain carries TRBV6-6 and TRBJ1-3; D gene uncertain. The DNA for the CDR3 is TGTGCCAGCAGTTACGCAGGAGGACGGGTCTCTGGAAACACCATATATTTT. Its protein product is CASSYAGGRVSGNTIYF.